This T cell receptor beta chain stems from a study of patients and donors after allogeneic stem cell transplantation. The CDR3 consists of 14 residues. The ends were cut back, 5 bases at V and 3 bases at J, with 10 bases in the middle. Germline V CDR1 and CDR2: KGHDR, SFDVKD. TCRdb redid the calling of the RT-PCR reads with MiXCR, one entry per CDR3 protein. The data contain roughly 230,000 distinct CDR3 sequences, 14% of them seen just once; the ten biggest clones take up around a tenth. This clonotype was found many times. The genes are TRBV24-1 and TRBJ2-1; D is ambiguous. The source material was blood, either unsorted or a sorted T cell fraction (not recorded which). The source of this sequence is a human donor who was either an allogeneic HSCT recipient or a stem cell or donor lymphocyte infusion donor (not recorded which). It is not recorded whose cells these are; they may come from a transplant donor. DNA of the CDR3: TGTGCCACCAGTGTAACGGGCCTCTACAATGAGCAGTTCTTC. This sequence encodes CATSVTGLYNEQFF.